This TCR beta chain was sequenced for a study of shared clonotypes between healthy human individuals. About the study: With ages of 18 to 49, the donors were two women and three men.

Several immunoSEQ plates received, in even portions, the genomic DNA of each subset. TCRdb keeps only in-frame clones here, not all; method: immunoSEQ multiplex PCR. The table includes more than 400,000 clones, roughly 95% detected once. CDR3 size: 13 residues. Germline values: CDR1 SNHLY, CDR2 FYNNEI. V was shortened by 10 bases and J by 3 bases, with 16 bases between the two germline ends. This receptor was obtained from a woman aged 25 to 39 in good health. The chain has TRBV2 and TRBJ2-7, with D tentatively TRBD1 (6 bases). The sequencing sample was made of naive CD4+ T cells sorted from blood. The subset here: CD45RA+ positively selected. The CDR3 loop reads CANHRVSRYEQYF. The DNA of the CDR3 is TGTGCCAACCACAGGGTTTCCCGCTACGAGCAGTACTTC.